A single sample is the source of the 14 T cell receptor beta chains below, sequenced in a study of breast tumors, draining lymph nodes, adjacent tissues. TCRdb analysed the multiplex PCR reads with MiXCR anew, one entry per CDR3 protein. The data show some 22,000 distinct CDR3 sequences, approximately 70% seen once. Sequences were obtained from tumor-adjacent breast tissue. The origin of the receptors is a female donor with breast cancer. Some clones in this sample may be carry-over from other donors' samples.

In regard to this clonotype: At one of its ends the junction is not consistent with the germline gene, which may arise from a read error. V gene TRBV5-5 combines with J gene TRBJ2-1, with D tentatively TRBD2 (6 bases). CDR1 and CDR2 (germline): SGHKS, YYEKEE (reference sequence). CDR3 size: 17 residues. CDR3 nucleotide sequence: TGCGCCAGCAGCGTGGAACTAGCTTCGAGCTCCTACAATGAGCAGTTCTTC. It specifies CASSVELASSSYNEQFF.

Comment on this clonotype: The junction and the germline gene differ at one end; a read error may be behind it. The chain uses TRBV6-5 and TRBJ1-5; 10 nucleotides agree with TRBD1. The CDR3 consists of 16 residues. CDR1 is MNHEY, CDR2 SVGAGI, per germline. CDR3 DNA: TGTGCCAGCAGGGCCGGGACAGGGGTTGGCAATCAGCCCCGGCATTTT. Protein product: CASRAGTGVGNQPRHF.

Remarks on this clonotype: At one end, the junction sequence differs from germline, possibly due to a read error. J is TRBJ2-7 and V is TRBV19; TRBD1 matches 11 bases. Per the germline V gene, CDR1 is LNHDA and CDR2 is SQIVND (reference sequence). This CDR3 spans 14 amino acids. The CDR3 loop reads CAGSTRDRGYEQYF. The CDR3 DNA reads TGTGCCGGTAGTACCCGGGACAGGGGGTACGAGCAGTACTTC.

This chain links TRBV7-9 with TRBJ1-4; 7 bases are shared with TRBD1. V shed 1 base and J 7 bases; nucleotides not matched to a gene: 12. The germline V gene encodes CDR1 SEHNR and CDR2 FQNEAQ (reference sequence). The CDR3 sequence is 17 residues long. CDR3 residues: CASSLDPFGTDAEKLFF. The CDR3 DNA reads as TGTGCCAGCAGCTTAGATCCGTTCGGGACAGACGCTGAAAAACTGTTTTTT.

DNA of the CDR3: TGTGCCAGCTCACCACAAGGAAACACCATATATTTT. Encoded protein: CASSPQGNTIYF. The chain uses TRBV18 and TRBJ1-3; no reliable D call. This CDR3 has 12 amino acids. V shed 1 base and J shed 4 bases, with 2 bases lying between them. Germline loops: CDR1 KGHSH, CDR2 LQKENI.

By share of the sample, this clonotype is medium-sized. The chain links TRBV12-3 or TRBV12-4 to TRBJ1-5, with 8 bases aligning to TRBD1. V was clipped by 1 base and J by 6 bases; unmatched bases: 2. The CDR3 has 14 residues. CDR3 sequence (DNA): TGTGCCAGCAGTTTAGGGACAGGGTTTCAGCCCCAGCATTTT. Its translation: CASSLGTGFQPQHF.

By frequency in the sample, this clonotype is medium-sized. The CDR3, as DNA: TGCGCCAGCAGCCCGAGCTCCTATAATTCACCCCTCCACTTT. The encoded protein is CASSPSSYNSPLHF. The J gene is TRBJ1-6, the V gene TRBV5-1; D is unclear. CDR1 and CDR2 (germline): SGHRS, YFSETQ. The CDR3 is 14 residues long. Trimming shortened V by 4 bases and J by 0 bases, and 5 bases separated the two germline ends.

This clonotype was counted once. DNA for the CDR3: TGTGCCAGCAGTTACTCACGGGGGGGTGAGCAGTTCTTC. It specifies CASSYSRGGEQFF. The chain joins TRBV6-5 to TRBJ2-1; 8 positions agree with TRBD2. From germline, CDR1 is MNHEY and CDR2 SVGAGI. Trimming cost V 0 bases and J 9 bases; bases outside gene matches: 1. CDR3 length: 13 amino acids.

The CDR3: CAISPLAGTGELFF. In nucleotides, the CDR3 is TGTGCCATCAGTCCGTTAGCGGGAACCGGGGAGCTGTTTTTT. The chain has TRBV10-3 and TRBJ2-2; 8 bases are shared with TRBD2. Trimming at V came to 5 bases and at J to 5 bases, leaving 4 bases not matched to a gene. This CDR3 spans 14 amino acids. The germline V gene has CDR1 ENHRY and CDR2 SYGVKD.

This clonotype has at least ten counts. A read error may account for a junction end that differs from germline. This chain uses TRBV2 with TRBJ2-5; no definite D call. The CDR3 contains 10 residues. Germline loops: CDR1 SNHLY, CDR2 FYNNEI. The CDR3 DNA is TGTGCCAGCAGGGAAGAGACCCAGTACTTC. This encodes CASREETQYF.

The CDR3 DNA reads as TGTGCCAGCAGCTTAGGGACTAGCGGGAGAGTCCTGTCCGATACGCAGTATTTT. Protein: CASSLGTSGRVLSDTQYF. This chain links TRBV7-2 with TRBJ2-3; 13 nucleotides align to TRBD2. Germline values: CDR1 SGHTA, CDR2 FQGNSA. V lost 1 base to trimming and J lost 6 bases; unmatched junction nucleotides: 10. CDR3 length equals 18 residues.

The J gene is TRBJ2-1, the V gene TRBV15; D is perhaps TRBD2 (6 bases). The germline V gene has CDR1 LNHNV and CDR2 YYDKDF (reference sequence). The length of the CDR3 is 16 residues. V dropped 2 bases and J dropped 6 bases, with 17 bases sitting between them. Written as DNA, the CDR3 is TGTGCCACCAGCAGATGGATAGCGGAGCGGGCCAATGAGCAGTTCTTC. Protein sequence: CATSRWIAERANEQFF.

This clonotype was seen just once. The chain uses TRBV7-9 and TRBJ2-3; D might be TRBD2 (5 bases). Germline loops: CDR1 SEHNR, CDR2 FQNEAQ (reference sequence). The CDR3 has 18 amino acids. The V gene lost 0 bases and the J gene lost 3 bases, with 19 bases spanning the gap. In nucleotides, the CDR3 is TGTGCCAGCAGCTTAGCCTTGGACTGGGCTTACGGGACAGATACGCAGTATTTT. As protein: CASSLALDWAYGTDTQYF.

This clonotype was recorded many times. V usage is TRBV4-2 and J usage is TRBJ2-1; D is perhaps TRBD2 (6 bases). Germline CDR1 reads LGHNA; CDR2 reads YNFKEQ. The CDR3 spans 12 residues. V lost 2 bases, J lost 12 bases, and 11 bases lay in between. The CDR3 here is CASSQPVGGQFF. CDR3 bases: TGTGCCAGCAGCCAACCAGTGGGGGGGCAGTTCTTC.